This paragraph covers one T cell receptor (beta chain) sequence. V was clipped by 7 bases and J by 0 bases, with 16 bases between them. The CDR3 contains 16 residues. Germline loops: CDR1 SGHTA, CDR2 FQGNSA. These data belong to a study of patients and donors after allogeneic stem cell transplantation. Via MiXCR, TCRdb re-called the RT-PCR reads, giving one row per CDR3 protein. The sample has 200,000 to 250,000 distinct CDR3 sequences; approximately 14% are singletons. This TCR was recovered from a human donor who was either an allogeneic HSCT recipient or a stem cell or donor lymphocyte infusion donor (not recorded which). It is not recorded whose cells these are; they may come from a transplant donor. The chain is built from TRBV7-2 and TRBJ2-1, with a possible D match to TRBD2 (7 bases). The sample consisted of blood, either unsorted or a sorted T cell fraction (not recorded which). The CDR3 sequence is CASTEGGLSSYNEQFF. CDR3 bases: TGTGCCAGCACTGAAGGGGGACTAAGCTCCTACAATGAGCAGTTCTTC. The variable domain in full, completed from reference TRBV7-2 and TRBJ2-1, reads GAGVSQSPSNKVTEKGKDVELRCDPISGHTALYWYRQSLGQGLEFLIYFQGNSAPDKSGLPSDRFSAERTGGSVSTLTIQRTQQEDSAVYLCASTEGGLSSYNEQFFGPGTRLTVL.